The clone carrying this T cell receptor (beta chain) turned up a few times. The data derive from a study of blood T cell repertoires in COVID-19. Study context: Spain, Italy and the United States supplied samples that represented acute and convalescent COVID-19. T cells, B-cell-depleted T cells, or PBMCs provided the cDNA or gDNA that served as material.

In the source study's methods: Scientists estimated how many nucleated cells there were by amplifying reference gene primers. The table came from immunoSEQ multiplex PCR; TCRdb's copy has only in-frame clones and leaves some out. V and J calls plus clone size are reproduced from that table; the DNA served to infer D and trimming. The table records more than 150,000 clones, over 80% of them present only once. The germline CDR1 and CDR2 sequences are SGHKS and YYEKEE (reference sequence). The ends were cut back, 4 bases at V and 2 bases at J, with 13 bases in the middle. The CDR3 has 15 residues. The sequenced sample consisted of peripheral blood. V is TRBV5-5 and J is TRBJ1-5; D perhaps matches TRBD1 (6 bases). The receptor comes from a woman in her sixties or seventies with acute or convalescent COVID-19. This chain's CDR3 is CASSATGSRNQPQHF. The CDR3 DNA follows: TGTGCCAGCAGCGCCACAGGGTCGCGCAATCAGCCCCAGCATTTT.